This is a list of T cell receptor beta chains from one sample in a study of blood T cell repertoires in COVID-19. Data came from immunoSEQ multiplex PCR; TCRdb stores just in-frame clones and leaves some out. Of 46,000 or so clones in the sample, about 92% were seen once. Sequenced: peripheral blood. Receptors originate from a man aged 65 to 79 with active COVID-19. Both conserved end residues are part of each CDR3. Fields, in order: J gene, CDR3 length, D gene, clone size, V gene, CDR3 protein, CDR3 DNA. A D gene is named only where the DNA matches it firmly. Size tells how often a clone was seen (once, few, many) or the class of an expanded clone, and some rows leave it out.

TRBJ2-2 15 TRBD2 few TRBV18 CASSTVAGAAGELFF TGTGCCAGCTCAACCGTAGCGGGAGCCGCCGGGGAGCTGTTTTTT
TRBJ1-6 13 NA NA TRBV28 CASSRQYNSPLHF TGTGCCAGCAGTCGACAGTATAATTCACCCCTCCACTTT
TRBJ1-4 15 NA NA TRBV19 CARAARQVPNEKLFF TGTGCCAGGGCTGCAAGACAGGTCCCTAATGAAAAACTGTTTTTT
TRBJ2-3 13 NA once TRBV6-2/TRBV6-3 CASSPANTDTQYF TGTGCCAGCAGCCCCGCGAACACAGATACGCAGTATTTT
TRBJ1-1 12 NA NA TRBV5-8 CASSPLQGEAFF TGTGCCAGCAGCCCCCTACAGGGCGAAGCTTTCTTT
TRBJ2-1 14 TRBD2 once TRBV20-1 CSASERGIYNEQFF TGCAGTGCTAGTGAGCGGGGCATATACAATGAGCAGTTCTTC
TRBJ2-7 14 NA NA TRBV5-1 CASSPSTNTYEQYF TGCGCCAGCAGCCCAAGCACTAATACCTACGAGCAGTACTTC
TRBJ1-2 14 TRBD1 NA TRBV24-1 CATSDTDRAFGYTF TGTGCCACCAGTGACACGGACAGGGCATTTGGCTACACCTTC
TRBJ2-1 17 NA NA TRBV7-9 CASSLPLTRWGSNEQFF TGTGCCAGCAGCTTACCTCTGACTAGATGGGGGTCCAATGAGCAGTTCTTC
TRBJ1-3 17 NA once TRBV4-2 CASSQDFRPNSGNTIYF TGTGCCAGCAGCCAAGATTTCAGGCCCAACTCTGGAAACACCATATATTTT
TRBJ2-6 17 TRBD1 NA TRBV5-1 CASSLAGQGSGANVLTF TGCGCCAGCAGCTTGGCAGGACAGGGATCTGGGGCCAACGTCCTGACTTTC
TRBJ2-3 13 NA NA TRBV6-2/TRBV6-3 CASSWSGTDTQYF TGTGCCAGCAGTTGGAGTGGCACAGATACGCAGTATTTT
TRBJ2-5 15 NA once TRBV15 CATSRGSLAQETQYF TGTGCCACCAGCAGAGGTTCCCTAGCTCAAGAGACCCAGTACTTC
TRBJ1-5 14 NA NA TRBV7-2 CASSKTRGNQPQHF TGTGCCAGCAGCAAGACTCGGGGCAATCAGCCCCAGCATTTT
TRBJ2-3 15 TRBD2 NA TRBV5-4 CASSLRGGRTDTQYF TGTGCCAGCAGCTTGCGGGGGGGCCGCACAGATACGCAGTATTTT
TRBJ2-2 14 TRBD2 once TRBV6-5 CASRPWGGGGELFF TGTGCCAGCAGGCCTTGGGGGGGAGGCGGGGAGCTGTTTTTT
TRBJ2-2 14 NA NA TRBV7-8 CASSLVGATGELFF TGTGCCAGCAGCTTAGTCGGAGCGACCGGGGAGCTGTTTTTT
TRBJ2-5 18 TRBD2 NA TRBV25-1 CASSESRSGLAGVETQYF TGTGCCAGCAGTGAATCACGGTCGGGACTAGCGGGAGTAGAGACCCAGTACTTC
TRBJ1-6 16 NA NA TRBV5-1 CASSLVGTLGNSPLHF TGCGCCAGCAGCTTGGTTGGGACACTAGGTAATTCACCCCTCCACTTT
TRBJ1-6 14 TRBD1 NA TRBV19 CASNRRDRNSPLHF TGTGCCAGTAATAGACGGGACAGGAATTCACCCCTCCACTTT
TRBJ1-4 13 NA once TRBV2 CASTTGYHEKLFF TGTGCCAGTACCACAGGGTACCATGAAAAACTGTTTTTT
TRBJ2-3 15 NA NA TRBV19 CASSPNGQSTDTQYF TGTGCCAGTAGCCCTAATGGACAGAGCACAGATACGCAGTATTTT
TRBJ2-2 17 TRBD2 NA TRBV7-3 CASSPSPLAGGTGELFF TGTGCCAGCAGCCCCTCCCCACTAGCGGGAGGGACCGGGGAGCTGTTTTTT
TRBJ1-5 15 NA NA TRBV14 CASSQARQAGQPQHF TGTGCCAGCAGCCAAGCCCGACAGGCGGGCCAGCCCCAGCATTTT
TRBJ2-1 14 TRBD2 NA TRBV30 CAWSTGLAANEQFF TGTGCCTGGAGTACGGGACTAGCGGCAAATGAGCAGTTCTTC
TRBJ1-4 16 TRBD1 NA TRBV18 CASSPRTGSTNEKLFF TGTGCCAGCTCACCCAGGACAGGTTCAACTAATGAAAAACTGTTTTTT
TRBJ2-5 17 TRBD2 NA TRBV7-2 CASSFSTSGPRQETQYF TGTGCCAGCAGCTTTTCGACTAGCGGGCCGAGACAAGAGACCCAGTACTTC
TRBJ2-3 18 TRBD2 NA TRBV27 CASSIPGTSGGPTDTQYF TGTGCCAGCAGTATCCCCGGGACTAGCGGGGGGCCCACAGATACGCAGTATTTT
TRBJ1-1 12 NA NA TRBV6-5 CASINRATEAFF TGTGCCAGCATAAACAGGGCCACTGAAGCTTTCTTT
TRBJ2-4 16 NA NA TRBV20-1 CSASRPSEIAKNIQYF TGCAGTGCTAGTCGCCCCTCAGAAATAGCCAAAAACATTCAGTACTTC
TRBJ2-1 15 TRBD2 once TRBV2 CASSLGLAGINEQFF TGTGCCAGCAGCTTGGGACTAGCGGGAATCAATGAGCAGTTCTTC
TRBJ2-5 14 NA once TRBV28 CASSPPRGSATQYF TGTGCCAGCAGTCCCCCCAGGGGCTCGGCGACCCAGTACTTC
TRBJ2-3 13 NA NA TRBV5-1 CASSSPVIDTQYF TGCGCCAGCAGCTCCCCGGTAATTGATACGCAGTATTTT
TRBJ2-7 14 NA few TRBV2 CASLVNGRGYEQYF TGTGCCAGCTTGGTAAACGGGAGAGGCTACGAGCAGTACTTC
TRBJ1-1 13 NA NA TRBV5-1 CASSAGKNTEAFF TGCGCCAGCAGCGCGGGGAAGAACACTGAAGCTTTCTTT
TRBJ1-4 15 TRBD1 NA TRBV6-1 CASSEMGQGVEKLFF TGTGCCAGCAGTGAAATGGGTCAGGGGGTTGAAAAACTGTTTTTT
TRBJ2-7 15 NA NA TRBV25-1 CASSAHRVPWNEQYF TGTGCCAGCAGTGCGCACCGGGTCCCTTGGAACGAGCAGTACTTC
TRBJ2-7 16 TRBD1 NA TRBV4-1 CASSPVFGQGSYEQYF TGCGCCAGCAGCCCAGTTTTTGGACAGGGATCCTACGAGCAGTACTTC
TRBJ1-1 15 TRBD1 NA TRBV18 CASTNRTGRYTEAFF TGTGCCAGCACGAATCGGACAGGGCGCTACACTGAAGCTTTCTTT
TRBJ1-1 15 TRBD1 NA TRBV27 CASRYLGQGRTEAFF TGTGCCAGCAGATACCTAGGACAGGGGCGCACTGAAGCTTTCTTT
TRBJ1-5 15 NA NA TRBV7-2 CASSLAAQSNQPQHF TGTGCCAGCAGCTTAGCAGCCCAAAGCAATCAGCCCCAGCATTTT
TRBJ1-2 16 NA NA TRBV5-1 CASSLVGQGATYGYTF TGCGCCAGCAGCTTGGTGGGGCAAGGCGCTACCTATGGCTACACCTTC
TRBJ2-1 15 TRBD1 NA TRBV5-1 CASWRDRDSYNEQFF TGCGCCAGCTGGCGGGACAGGGACTCCTACAATGAGCAGTTCTTC
TRBJ1-2 15 TRBD1 NA TRBV7-2 CASSQNRGQGYGYTF TGTGCCAGCAGCCAGAACCGGGGACAGGGGTATGGCTACACCTTC
TRBJ2-5 16 TRBD2 once TRBV6-2/TRBV6-3 CASSLRLAGATGTQYF TGTGCCAGCAGTTTGCGACTAGCGGGGGCGACGGGGACCCAGTACTTC